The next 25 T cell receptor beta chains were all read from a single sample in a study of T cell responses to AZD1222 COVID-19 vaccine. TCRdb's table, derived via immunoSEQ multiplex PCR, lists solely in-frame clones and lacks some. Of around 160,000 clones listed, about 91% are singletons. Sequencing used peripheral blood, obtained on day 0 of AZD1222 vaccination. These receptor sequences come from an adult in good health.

The chain's CDR3 is CASRPTGQSKNIQYF. CDR3 sequence (DNA): TGTGCCAGCAGACCTACGGGACAGTCCAAAAACATTCAGTACTTC. V and J are TRBV6-6 and TRBJ2-4; 7 positions agree with TRBD1. From germline, CDR1 is MNHNY and CDR2 SVGAGI (reference sequence). J lost 2 bases, V lost 6 bases, and 7 bases had no gene match. The CDR3 consists of 15 residues.

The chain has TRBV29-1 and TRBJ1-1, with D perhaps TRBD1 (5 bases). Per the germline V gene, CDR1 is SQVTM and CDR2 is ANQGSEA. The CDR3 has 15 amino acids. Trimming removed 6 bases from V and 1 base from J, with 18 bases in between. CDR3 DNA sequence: TGCAGCGTGCGATCCCGGGCAGGGTCGAACACTGAAGCTTTCTTT. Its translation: CSVRSRAGSNTEAFF. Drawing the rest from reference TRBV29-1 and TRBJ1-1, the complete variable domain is SAVISQKPSRDICQRGTSLTIQCQVDSQVTMMFWYRQQPGQSLTLIATANQGSEATYESGFVIDKFPISRPNLTFSTLTVSNMSPEDSSIYLCSVRSRAGSNTEAFFGQGTRLTVV.

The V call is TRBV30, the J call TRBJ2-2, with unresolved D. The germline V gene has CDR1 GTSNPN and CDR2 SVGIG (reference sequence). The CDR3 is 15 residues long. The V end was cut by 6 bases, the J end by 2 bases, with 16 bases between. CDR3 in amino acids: CACLLWAPNTGELFF. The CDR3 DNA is TGTGCCTGCCTTCTCTGGGCGCCCAACACCGGGGAGCTGTTTTTT. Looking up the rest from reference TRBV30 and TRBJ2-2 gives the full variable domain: SQTIHQWPATLVQPVGSPLSLECTVEGTSNPNLYWYRQAAGRGLQLLFYSVGIGQISSEVPQNLSASRPQDRQFILSSKKLLLSDSGFYLCACLLWAPNTGELFFGEGSRLTVL.

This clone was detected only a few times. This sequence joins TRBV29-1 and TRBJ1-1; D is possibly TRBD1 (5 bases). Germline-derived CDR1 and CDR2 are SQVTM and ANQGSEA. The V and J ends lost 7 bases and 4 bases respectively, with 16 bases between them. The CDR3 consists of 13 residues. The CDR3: CSASSGTGTEAFF. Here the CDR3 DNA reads TGCAGCGCTTCGTCAGGGACGGGCACTGAAGCTTTCTTT.

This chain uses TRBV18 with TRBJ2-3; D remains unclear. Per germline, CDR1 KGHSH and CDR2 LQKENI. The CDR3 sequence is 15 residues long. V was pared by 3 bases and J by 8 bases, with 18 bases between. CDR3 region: CASSPWGSADGTQYF. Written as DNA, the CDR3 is TGTGCCAGCTCACCGTGGGGATCGGCGGACGGTACGCAGTATTTT.

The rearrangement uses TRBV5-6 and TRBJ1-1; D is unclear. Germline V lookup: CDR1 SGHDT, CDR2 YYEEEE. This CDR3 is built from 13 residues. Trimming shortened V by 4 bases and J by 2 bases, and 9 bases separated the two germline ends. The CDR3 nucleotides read TGTGCCAGCAGCCCCGACTTTAACACTGAAGCTTTCTTT. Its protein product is CASSPDFNTEAFF.

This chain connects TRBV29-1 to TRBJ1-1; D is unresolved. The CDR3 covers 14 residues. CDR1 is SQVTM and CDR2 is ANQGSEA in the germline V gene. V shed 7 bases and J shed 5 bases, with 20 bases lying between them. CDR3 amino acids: CSARLWAGRTEAFF. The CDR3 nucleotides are TGCAGCGCCCGCCTCTGGGCCGGGAGAACTGAAGCTTTCTTT.

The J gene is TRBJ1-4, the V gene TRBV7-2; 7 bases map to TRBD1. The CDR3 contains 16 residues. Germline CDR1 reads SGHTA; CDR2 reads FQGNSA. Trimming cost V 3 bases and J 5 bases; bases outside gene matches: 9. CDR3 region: CASSLGTAFENEKLFF. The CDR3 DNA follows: TGTGCCAGCAGCTTGGGGACAGCTTTTGAAAATGAAAAACTGTTTTTT. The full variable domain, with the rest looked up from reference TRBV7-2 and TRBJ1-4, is GAGVSQSPSNKVTEKGKDVELRCDPISGHTALYWYRQSLGQGLEFLIYFQGNSAPDKSGLPSDRFSAERTGGSVSTLTIQRTQQEDSAVYLCASSLGTAFENEKLFFGSGTQLSVL.

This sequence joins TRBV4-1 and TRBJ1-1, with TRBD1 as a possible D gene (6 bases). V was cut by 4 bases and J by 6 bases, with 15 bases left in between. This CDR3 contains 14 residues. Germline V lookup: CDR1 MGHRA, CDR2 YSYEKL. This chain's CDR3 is CASSPRQAAPEAFF. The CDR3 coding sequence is TGCGCCAGCAGCCCCCGACAGGCCGCCCCTGAAGCTTTCTTT.

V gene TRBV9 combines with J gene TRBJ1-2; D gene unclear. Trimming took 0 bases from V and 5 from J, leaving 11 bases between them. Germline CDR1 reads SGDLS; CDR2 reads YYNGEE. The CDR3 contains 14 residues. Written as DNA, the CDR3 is TGTGCCAGCAGCGTAGGAGAGGGCCCTTATGGCTACACCTTC. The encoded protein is CASSVGEGPYGYTF.

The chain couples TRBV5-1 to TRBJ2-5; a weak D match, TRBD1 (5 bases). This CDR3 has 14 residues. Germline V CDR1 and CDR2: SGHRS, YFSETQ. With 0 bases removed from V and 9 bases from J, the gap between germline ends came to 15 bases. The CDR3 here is CASSLGTGPQAQYF. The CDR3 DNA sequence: TGCGCCAGCAGCTTGGGAACAGGTCCCCAGGCCCAGTACTTC. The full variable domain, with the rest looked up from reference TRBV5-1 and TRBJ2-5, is KAGVTQTPRYLIKTRGQQVTLSCSPISGHRSVSWYQQTPGQGLQFLFEYFSETQRNKGNFPGRFSGRQFSNSRSEMNVSTLELGDSALYLCASSLGTGPQAQYFGPGTRLLVL.

The CDR3 loop reads CASSLPSGNEQFF. Written as DNA, the CDR3 is TGTGCCAGCAGCTTACCTAGCGGCAATGAGCAGTTCTTC. The genes are TRBV7-3 and TRBJ2-1; the match to TRBD2 covers 7 bases. This CDR3 spans 13 amino acids. The J segment lost 6 bases and the V segment lost 2 bases, leaving 1 base of the junction unmatched. CDR1 is SGHTA and CDR2 is FQGTGA in the germline V gene.

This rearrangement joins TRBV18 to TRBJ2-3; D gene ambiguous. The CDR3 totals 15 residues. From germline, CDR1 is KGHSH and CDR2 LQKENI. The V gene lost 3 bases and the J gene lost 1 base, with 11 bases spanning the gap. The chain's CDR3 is CASSPSEAGTDTQYF. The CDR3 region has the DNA TGTGCCAGCTCACCCTCTGAGGCAGGCACAGATACGCAGTATTTT.

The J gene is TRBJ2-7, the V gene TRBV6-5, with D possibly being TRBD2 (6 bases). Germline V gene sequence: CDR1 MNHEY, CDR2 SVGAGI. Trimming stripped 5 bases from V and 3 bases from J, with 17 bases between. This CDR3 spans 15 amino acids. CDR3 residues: CASSPRLAAGYEQYF. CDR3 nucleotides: TGTGCCAGCAGTCCCCGTCTTGCAGCGGGCTACGAGCAGTACTTC.

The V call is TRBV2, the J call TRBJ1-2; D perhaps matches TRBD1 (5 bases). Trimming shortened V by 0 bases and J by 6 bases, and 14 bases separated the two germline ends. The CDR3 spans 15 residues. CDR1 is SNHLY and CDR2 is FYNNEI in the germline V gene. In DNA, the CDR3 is TGTGCCAGCAGTGAAGCGGGTGCTGGGGGGGATGGCTACACCTTC. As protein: CASSEAGAGGDGYTF.

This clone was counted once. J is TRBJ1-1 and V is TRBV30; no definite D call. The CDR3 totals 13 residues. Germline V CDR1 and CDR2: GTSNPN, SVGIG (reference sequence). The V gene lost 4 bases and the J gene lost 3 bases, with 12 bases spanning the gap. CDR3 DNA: TGTGCCTGGAATTTACCCCAGGACACTGAAGCTTTCTTT. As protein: CAWNLPQDTEAFF.

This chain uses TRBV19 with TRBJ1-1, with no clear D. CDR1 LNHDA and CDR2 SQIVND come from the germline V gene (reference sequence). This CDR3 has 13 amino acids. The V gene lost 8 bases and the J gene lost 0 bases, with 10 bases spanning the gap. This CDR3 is CASSGYLNTEAFF. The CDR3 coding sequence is TGTGCCAGTTCCGGGTACCTGAACACTGAAGCTTTCTTT.

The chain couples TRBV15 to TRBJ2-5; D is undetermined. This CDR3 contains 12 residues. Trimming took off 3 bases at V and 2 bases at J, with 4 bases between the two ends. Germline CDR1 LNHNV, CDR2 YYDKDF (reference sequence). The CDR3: CATSSLQETQYF. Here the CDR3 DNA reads TGTGCCACCAGCAGCCTACAAGAGACCCAGTACTTC.

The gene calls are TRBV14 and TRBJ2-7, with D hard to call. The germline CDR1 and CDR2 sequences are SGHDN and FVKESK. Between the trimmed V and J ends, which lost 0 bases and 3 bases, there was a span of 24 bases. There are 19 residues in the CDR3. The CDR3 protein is CASSQENSPSDRVGYEQYF. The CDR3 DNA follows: TGTGCCAGCAGCCAAGAGAATTCCCCCAGTGACCGAGTCGGCTACGAGCAGTACTTC.

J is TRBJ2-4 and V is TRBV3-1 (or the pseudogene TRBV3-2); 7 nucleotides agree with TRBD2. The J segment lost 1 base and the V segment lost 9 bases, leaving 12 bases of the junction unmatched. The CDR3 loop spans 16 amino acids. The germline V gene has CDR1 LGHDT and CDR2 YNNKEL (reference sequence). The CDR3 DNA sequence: TGTGCCAGTACCCTGGGAGGGGCCAGTGCCAAAAACATTCAGTACTTC. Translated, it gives CASTLGGASAKNIQYF.

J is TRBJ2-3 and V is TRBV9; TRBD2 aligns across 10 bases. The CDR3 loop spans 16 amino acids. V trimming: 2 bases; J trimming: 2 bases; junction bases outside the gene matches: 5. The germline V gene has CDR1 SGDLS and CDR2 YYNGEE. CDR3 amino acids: CASSVWSGGATDTQYF. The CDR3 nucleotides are TGTGCCAGCAGCGTCTGGAGCGGGGGGGCCACAGATACGCAGTATTTT. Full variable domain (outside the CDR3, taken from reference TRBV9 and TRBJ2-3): DSGVTQTPKHLITATGQRVTLRCSPRSGDLSVYWYQQSLDQGLQFLIQYYNGEERAKGNILERFSAQQFPDLHSELNLSSLELGDSALYFCASSVWSGGATDTQYFGPGTRLTVL.

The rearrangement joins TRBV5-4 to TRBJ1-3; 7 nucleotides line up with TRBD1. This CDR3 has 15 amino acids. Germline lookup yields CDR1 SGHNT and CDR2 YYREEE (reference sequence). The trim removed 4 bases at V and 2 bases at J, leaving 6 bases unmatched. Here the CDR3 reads CASSPGQAPGNTIYF. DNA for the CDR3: TGTGCCAGCAGCCCCGGACAGGCACCTGGAAACACCATATATTTT.

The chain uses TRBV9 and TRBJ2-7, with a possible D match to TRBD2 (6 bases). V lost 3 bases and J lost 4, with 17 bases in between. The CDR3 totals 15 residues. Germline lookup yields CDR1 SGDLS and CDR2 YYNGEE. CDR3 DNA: TGTGCCAGCAGCGCCGGAGGGGACTCCTTATACGAGCAGTACTTC. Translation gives CASSAGGDSLYEQYF.

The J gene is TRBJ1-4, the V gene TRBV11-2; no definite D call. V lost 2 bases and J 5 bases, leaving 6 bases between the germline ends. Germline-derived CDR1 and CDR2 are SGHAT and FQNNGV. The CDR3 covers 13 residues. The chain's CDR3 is CASSLLTNEKLFF. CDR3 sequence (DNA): TGTGCCAGCAGCTTACTCACCAATGAAAAACTGTTTTTT.

In DNA form, the CDR3 reads TGTGCCAGTCGCGAACTTGGTGCGGACTATGGCTACACCTTC. Translated: CASRELGADYGYTF. The rearrangement uses TRBV19 and TRBJ1-2; D is undetermined. Germline V gives CDR1 LNHDA, CDR2 SQIVND (reference sequence). The CDR3 has 14 residues. Trimming removed 8 bases at V and 3 bases at J, with 16 bases between. Full variable domain (remainder filled in from reference TRBV19 and TRBJ1-2): DGGITQSPKYLFRKEGQNVTLSCEQNLNHDAMYWYRQDPGQGLRLIYYSQIVNDFQKGDIAEGYSVSREKKESFPLTVTSAQKNPTAFYLCASRELGADYGYTFGSGTRLTVV.